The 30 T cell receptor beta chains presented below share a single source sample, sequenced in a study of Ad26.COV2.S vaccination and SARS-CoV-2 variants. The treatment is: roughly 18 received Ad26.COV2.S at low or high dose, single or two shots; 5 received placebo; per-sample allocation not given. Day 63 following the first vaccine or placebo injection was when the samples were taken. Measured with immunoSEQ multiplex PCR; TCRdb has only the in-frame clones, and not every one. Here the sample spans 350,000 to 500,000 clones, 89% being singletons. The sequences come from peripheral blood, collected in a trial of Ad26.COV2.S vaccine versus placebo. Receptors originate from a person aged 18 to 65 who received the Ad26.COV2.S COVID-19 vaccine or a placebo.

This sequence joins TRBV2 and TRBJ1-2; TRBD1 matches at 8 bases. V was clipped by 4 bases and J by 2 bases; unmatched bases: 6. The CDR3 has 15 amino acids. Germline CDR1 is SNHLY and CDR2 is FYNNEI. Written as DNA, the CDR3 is TGTGCCAGCAGTGGTCAGGGGGCGTACAACTATGGCTACACCTTC. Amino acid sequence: CASSGQGAYNYGYTF.

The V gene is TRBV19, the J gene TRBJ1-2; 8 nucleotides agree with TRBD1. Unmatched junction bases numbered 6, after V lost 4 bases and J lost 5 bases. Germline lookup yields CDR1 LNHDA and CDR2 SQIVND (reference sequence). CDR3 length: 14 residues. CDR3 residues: CASSRGQGGYGYTF. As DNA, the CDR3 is TGTGCCAGTAGTAGAGGACAGGGAGGATATGGCTACACCTTC.

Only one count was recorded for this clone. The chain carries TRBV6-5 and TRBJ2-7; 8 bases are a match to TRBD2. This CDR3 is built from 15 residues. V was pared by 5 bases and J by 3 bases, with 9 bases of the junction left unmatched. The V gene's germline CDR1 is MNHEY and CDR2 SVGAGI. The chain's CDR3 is CASSLPGGGIYEQYF. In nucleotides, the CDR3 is TGTGCCAGCAGTCTCCCCGGGGGGGGGATCTACGAGCAGTACTTC.

The CDR3 spells CASSPPPSPDTQYF. DNA of the CDR3: TGTGCCAGCAGCCCCCCCCCGAGCCCAGATACGCAGTATTTT. The rearrangement joins TRBV7-9 to TRBJ2-3, with D uncertain. V dropped 5 bases and J dropped 4 bases, with 13 bases sitting between them. This CDR3 has 14 amino acids. The germline V gene has CDR1 SEHNR and CDR2 FQNEAQ (reference sequence).

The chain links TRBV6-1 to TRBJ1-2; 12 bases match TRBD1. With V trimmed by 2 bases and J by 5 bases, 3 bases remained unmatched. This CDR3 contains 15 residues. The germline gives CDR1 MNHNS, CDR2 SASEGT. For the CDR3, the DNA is TGTGCCAGCAGTGAAATGGGACAGGGGGCATATGGCTACACCTTC. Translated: CASSEMGQGAYGYTF.

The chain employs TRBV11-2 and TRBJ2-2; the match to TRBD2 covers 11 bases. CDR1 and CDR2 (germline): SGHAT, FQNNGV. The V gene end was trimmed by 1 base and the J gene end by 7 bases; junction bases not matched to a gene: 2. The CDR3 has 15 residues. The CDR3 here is CASSLGLAGGGELFF. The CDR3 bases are TGTGCCAGCAGCTTAGGGCTAGCGGGAGGCGGGGAGCTGTTTTTT.

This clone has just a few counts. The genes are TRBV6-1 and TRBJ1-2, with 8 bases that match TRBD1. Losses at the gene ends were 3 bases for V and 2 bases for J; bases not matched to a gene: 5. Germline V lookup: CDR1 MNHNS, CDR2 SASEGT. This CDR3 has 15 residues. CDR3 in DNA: TGTGCCAGCAGTGATTGGACAGGGTTGAACTATGGCTACACCTTC. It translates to CASSDWTGLNYGYTF.

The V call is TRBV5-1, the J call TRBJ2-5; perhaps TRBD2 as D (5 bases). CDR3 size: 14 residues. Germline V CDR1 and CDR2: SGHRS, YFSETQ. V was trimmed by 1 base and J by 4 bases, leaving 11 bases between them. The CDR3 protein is CASSLYGGGETQYF. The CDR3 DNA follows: TGCGCCAGCAGCTTGTACGGAGGTGGAGAGACCCAGTACTTC.

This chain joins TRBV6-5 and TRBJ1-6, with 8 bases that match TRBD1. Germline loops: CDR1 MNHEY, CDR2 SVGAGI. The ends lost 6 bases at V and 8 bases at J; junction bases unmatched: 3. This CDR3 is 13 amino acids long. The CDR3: CASRETGDSPLHF. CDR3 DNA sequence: TGTGCCAGCAGGGAGACAGGGGATTCACCCCTCCACTTT.

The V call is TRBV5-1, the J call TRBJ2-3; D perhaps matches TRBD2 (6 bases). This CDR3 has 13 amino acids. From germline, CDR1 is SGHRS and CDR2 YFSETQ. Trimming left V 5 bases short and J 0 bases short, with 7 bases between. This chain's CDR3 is CASRRDSTDTQYF. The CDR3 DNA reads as TGCGCCAGCAGGCGGGACAGCACAGATACGCAGTATTTT.

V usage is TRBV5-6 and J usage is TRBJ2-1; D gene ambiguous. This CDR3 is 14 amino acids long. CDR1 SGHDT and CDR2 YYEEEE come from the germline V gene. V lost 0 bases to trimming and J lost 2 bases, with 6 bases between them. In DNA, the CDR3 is TGTGCCAGCAGCTTGGCAAGGGCCTACAATGAGCAGTTCTTC. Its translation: CASSLARAYNEQFF.

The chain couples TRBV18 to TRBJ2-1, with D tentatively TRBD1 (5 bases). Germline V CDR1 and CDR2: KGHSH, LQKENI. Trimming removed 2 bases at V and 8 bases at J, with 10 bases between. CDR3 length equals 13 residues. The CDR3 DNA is TGTGCCAGCTCACCAGGACAAGAGGATGAGCAGTTCTTC. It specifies CASSPGQEDEQFF. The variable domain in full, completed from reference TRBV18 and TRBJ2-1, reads NAGVMQNPRHLVRRRGQEARLRCSPMKGHSHVYWYRQLPEEGLKFMVYLQKENIIDESGMPKERFSAEFPKEGPSILRIQQVVRGDSAAYFCASSPGQEDEQFFGPGTRLTVL.

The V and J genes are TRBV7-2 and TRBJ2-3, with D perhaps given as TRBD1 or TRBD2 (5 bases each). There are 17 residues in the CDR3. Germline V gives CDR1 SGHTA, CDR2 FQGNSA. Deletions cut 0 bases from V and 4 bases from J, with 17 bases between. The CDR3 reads CASSLARMGLAADTQYF. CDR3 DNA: TGTGCCAGCAGCTTAGCGAGGATGGGGCTAGCCGCAGATACGCAGTATTTT.

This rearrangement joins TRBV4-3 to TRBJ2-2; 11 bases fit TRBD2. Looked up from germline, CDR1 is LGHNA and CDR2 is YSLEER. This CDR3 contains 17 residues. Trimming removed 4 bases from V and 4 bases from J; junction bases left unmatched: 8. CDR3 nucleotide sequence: TGCGCCAGCAGCCGTTTGGGACTAGCGGTTCTCACCGGGGAGCTGTTTTTT. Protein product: CASSRLGLAVLTGELFF.

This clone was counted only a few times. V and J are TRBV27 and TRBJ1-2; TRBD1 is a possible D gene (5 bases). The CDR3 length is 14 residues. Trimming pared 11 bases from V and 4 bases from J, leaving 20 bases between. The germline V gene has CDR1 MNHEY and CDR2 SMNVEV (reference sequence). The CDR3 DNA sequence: TGTGCCTCTCCTACGGTAGGGGAGGGCTATGGCTACACCTTC. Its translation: CASPTVGEGYGYTF.

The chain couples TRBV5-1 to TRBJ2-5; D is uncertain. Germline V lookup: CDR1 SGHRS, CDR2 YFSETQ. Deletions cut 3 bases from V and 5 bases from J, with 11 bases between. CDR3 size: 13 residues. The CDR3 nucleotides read TGCGCCAGCAGCTGCCCTCTGGGGGAGACCCAGTACTTC. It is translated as CASSCPLGETQYF.

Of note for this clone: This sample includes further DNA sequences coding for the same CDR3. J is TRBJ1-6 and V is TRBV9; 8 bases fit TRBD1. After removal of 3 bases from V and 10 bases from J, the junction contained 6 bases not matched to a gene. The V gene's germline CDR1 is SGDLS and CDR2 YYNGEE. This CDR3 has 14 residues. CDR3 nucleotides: TGTGCCAGCAGCGCCCGGGACAGGAACTCACCCCTCCACTTT. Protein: CASSARDRNSPLHF. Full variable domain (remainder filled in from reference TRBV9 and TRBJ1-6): DSGVTQTPKHLITATGQRVTLRCSPRSGDLSVYWYQQSLDQGLQFLIQYYNGEERAKGNILERFSAQQFPDLHSELNLSSLELGDSALYFCASSARDRNSPLHFGNGTRLTVT.

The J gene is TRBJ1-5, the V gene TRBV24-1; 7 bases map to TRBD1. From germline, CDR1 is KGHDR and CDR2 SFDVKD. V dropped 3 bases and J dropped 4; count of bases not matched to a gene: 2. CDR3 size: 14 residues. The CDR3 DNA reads TGTGCCACCAGTGATCCGGGACAGAATCAGCCCCAGCATTTT. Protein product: CATSDPGQNQPQHF.

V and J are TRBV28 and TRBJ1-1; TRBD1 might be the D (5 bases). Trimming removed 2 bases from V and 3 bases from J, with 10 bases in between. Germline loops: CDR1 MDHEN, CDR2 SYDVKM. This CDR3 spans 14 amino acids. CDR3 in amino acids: CASSLGGWDTEAFF. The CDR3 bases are TGTGCCAGCAGTTTAGGGGGATGGGACACTGAAGCTTTCTTT. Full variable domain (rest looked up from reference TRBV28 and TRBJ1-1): DVKVTQSSRYLVKRTGEKVFLECVQDMDHENMFWYRQDPGLGLRLIYFSYDVKMKEKGDIPEGYSVSREKKERFSLILESASTNQTSMYLCASSLGGWDTEAFFGQGTRLTVV.

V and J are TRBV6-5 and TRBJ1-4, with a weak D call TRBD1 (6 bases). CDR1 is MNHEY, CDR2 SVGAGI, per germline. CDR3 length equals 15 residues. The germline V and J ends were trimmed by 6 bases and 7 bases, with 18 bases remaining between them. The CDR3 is CASRKQGGKSEKLFF. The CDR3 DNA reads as TGTGCCAGCAGAAAACAGGGAGGGAAAAGTGAAAAACTGTTTTTT.

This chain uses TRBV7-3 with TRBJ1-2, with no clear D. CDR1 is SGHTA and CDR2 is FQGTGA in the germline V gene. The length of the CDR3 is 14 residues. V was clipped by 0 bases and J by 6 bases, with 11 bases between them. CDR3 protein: CASSLTGQNNGYTF. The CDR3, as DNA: TGTGCCAGCAGCTTAACTGGTCAGAACAATGGCTACACCTTC. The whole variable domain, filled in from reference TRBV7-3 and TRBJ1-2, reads GAGVSQTPSNKVTEKGKYVELRCDPISGHTALYWYRQSLGQGPEFLIYFQGTGAADDSGLPNDRFFAVRPEGSVSTLKIQRTERGDSAVYLCASSLTGQNNGYTFGSGTRLTVV.

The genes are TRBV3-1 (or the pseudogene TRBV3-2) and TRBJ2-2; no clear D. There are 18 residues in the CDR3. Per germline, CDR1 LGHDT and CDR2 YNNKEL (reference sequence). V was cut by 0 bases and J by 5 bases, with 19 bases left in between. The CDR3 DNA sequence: TGTGCCAGCAGCCAAGATTCAGCCGGGTCCCCTAGGACCGGGGAGCTGTTTTTT. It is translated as CASSQDSAGSPRTGELFF.

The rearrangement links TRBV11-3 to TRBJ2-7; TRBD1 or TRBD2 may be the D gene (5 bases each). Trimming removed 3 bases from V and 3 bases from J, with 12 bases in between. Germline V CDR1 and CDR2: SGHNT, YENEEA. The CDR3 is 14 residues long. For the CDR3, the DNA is TGTGCCAGCAGCTTGTCATGGGGGAGCTACGAGCAGTACGTC. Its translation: CASSLSWGSYEQYV.

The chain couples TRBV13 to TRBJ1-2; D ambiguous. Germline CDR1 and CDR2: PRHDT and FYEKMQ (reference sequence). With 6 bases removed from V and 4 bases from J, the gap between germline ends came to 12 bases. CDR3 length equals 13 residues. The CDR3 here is CASRPRQTYGYTF. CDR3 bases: TGTGCCAGCAGGCCGAGGCAGACCTATGGCTACACCTTC. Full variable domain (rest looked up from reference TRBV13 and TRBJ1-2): AAGVIQSPRHLIKEKRETATLKCYPIPRHDTVYWYQQGPGQDPQFLISFYEKMQSDKGSIPDRFSAQQFSDYHSELNMSSLELGDSALYFCASRPRQTYGYTFGSGTRLTVV.

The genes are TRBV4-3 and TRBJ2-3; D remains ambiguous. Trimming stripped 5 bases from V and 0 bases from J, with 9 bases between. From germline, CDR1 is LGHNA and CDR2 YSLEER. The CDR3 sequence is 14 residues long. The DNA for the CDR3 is TGCGCCAGCAGCGCCTTCGCTAGCACAGATACGCAGTATTTT. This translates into CASSAFASTDTQYF.

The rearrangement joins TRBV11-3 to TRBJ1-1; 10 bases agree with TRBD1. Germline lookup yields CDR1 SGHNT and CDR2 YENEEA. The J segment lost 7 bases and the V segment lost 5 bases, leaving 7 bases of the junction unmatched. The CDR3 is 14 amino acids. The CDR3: CASSQPDRGIEAFF. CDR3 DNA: TGTGCCAGCAGCCAGCCGGACAGGGGGATTGAAGCTTTCTTT. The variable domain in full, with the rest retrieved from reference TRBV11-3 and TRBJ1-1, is EAGVVQSPRYKIIEKKQPVAFWCNPISGHNTLYWYLQNLGQGPELLIRYENEEAVDDSQLPKDRFSAERLKGVDSTLKIQPAELGDSAVYLCASSQPDRGIEAFFGQGTRLTVV.

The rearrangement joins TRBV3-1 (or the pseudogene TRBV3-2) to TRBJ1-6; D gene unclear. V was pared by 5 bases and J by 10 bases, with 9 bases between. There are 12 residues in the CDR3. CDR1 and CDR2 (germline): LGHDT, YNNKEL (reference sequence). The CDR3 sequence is CASSFSDSPLHF. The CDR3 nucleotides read TGTGCCAGCAGCTTCTCGGACTCACCCCTCCACTTT.

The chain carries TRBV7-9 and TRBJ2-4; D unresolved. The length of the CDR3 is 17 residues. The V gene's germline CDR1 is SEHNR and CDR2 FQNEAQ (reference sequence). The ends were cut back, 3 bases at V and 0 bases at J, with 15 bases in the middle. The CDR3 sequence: CASSFEEGGIAKNIQYF. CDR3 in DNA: TGTGCCAGCAGCTTTGAGGAAGGCGGAATAGCCAAAAACATTCAGTACTTC.

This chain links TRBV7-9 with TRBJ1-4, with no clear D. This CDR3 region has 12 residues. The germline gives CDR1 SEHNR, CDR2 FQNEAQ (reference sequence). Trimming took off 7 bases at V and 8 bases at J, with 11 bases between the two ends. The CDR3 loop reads CASTLGREKLFF. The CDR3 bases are TGTGCCAGCACCCTCGGAAGGGAAAAACTGTTTTTT.

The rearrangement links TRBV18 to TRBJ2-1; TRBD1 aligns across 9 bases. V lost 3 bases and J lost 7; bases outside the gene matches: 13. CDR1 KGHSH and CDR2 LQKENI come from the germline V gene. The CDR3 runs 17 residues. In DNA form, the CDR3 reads TGTGCCAGCTCACCGTCTGTCTACAGGGGGCGCAAGAATGAGCAGTTCTTC. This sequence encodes CASSPSVYRGRKNEQFF.